Below are 20 T cell receptor beta chains sequenced from a single sample in a study of cytomegalovirus exposure and HLA in healthy donors (dated by TCRdb to the late 2010s). The receptor library was made with the immunoSEQ multiplex PCR assay. The multiplex PCR relied on a mix of 60 forward primers for TCR Vbeta segments and 13 reverse primers for TCR Jbeta segments. TCRdb holds this immuneACCESS table with in-frame rearrangements only. Some clones are missing; in checked studies, unresolved V genes explain under half, and the rest has no known cause. The sample profile shows approximately 180,000 clones; 73% of them were found once. The ten largest make up 1.5% to 2% of the sample. What was sequenced was PBMCs. All receptors derive from a woman aged 25 to 39 in good health and CMV-seronegative.

The chain carries TRBV6-6 and TRBJ2-2, with a weak D call TRBD2 (5 bases). The CDR3 has 13 residues. Trimming cost V 7 bases and J 1 base, with 7 bases left between them. Germline V gene data show CDR1 as MNHNY and CDR2 as SVGAGI (reference sequence). CDR3 bases: TGTGCCAGCACCGGGATGAACACCGGGGAGCTGTTTTTT. It codes for CASTGMNTGELFF.

V is TRBV6-1 and J is TRBJ2-5; a possible D gene is TRBD2 (5 bases). In germline, CDR1 is MNHNS, CDR2 SASEGT. V lost 5 bases, J lost 1 base, and 11 bases lay in between. The CDR3 spans 14 residues. This CDR3 reads CASSRRVSQETQYF. For the CDR3, the DNA is TGTGCCAGCAGTCGGCGGGTGAGCCAAGAGACCCAGTACTTC.

The genes are TRBV29-1 and TRBJ1-2; TRBD1 matches at 11 bases. V was pared by 6 bases and J by 4 bases, with 7 bases of the junction left unmatched. The CDR3 totals 14 residues. Per germline, CDR1 SQVTM and CDR2 ANQGSEA. The CDR3 coding sequence is TGCAGCGTAGACCCGGACAGGGGGCCCTATGGCTACACCTTC. Protein: CSVDPDRGPYGYTF.

This chain uses TRBV11-2 with TRBJ2-3, with unresolved D. The CDR3 runs 14 residues. The germline V gene has CDR1 SGHAT and CDR2 FQNNGV. V lost 0 bases and J lost 7, with 11 bases in between. CDR3 sequence: CASSLDSFTNTQYF. The CDR3 nucleotides are TGTGCCAGCAGCTTAGATTCCTTTACTAATACGCAGTATTTT. Complete variable domain (other parts from reference TRBV11-2 and TRBJ2-3): EAGVAQSPRYKIIEKRQSVAFWCNPISGHATLYWYQQILGQGPKLLIQFQNNGVVDDSQLPKDRFSAERLKGVDSTLKIQPAKLEDSAVYLCASSLDSFTNTQYFGPGTRLTVL.

V gene TRBV7-3 combines with J gene TRBJ2-3, with D unclear. The CDR3 extends over 14 amino acids. Trimming pared 5 bases from V and 3 bases from J, leaving 12 bases between. The V gene's germline CDR1 is SGHTA and CDR2 FQGTGA. The CDR3 is CASSPMTSTDTQYF. The CDR3 DNA follows: TGTGCCAGCAGCCCGATGACTTCTACAGATACGCAGTATTTT.

This rearrangement joins TRBV4-2 to TRBJ1-4, with D unclear. This CDR3 comprises 17 residues. Germline V gives CDR1 LGHNA, CDR2 YNFKEQ. V was clipped by 2 bases and J by 6 bases, with 19 bases between them. CDR3 in amino acids: CASSQKRAGRVDEKLFF. For the CDR3, the DNA is TGTGCCAGCAGCCAAAAACGGGCGGGGAGGGTGGATGAAAAACTGTTTTTT.

V gene TRBV11-2 combines with J gene TRBJ1-1; 7 nucleotides line up with TRBD1. Germline values: CDR1 SGHAT, CDR2 FQNNGV. There are 16 residues in the CDR3. The V gene end was trimmed by 1 base and the J gene end by 1 base; junction bases not matched to a gene: 6. The CDR3 sequence is CASSLGATGRNTEAFF. The CDR3 DNA is TGTGCCAGCAGCTTAGGGGCGACAGGGAGGAACACTGAAGCTTTCTTT.

V gene TRBV7-2 combines with J gene TRBJ2-2, with a weak D call TRBD2 (6 bases). The CDR3 extends over 14 amino acids. Trimming stripped 5 bases from V and 3 bases from J, with 10 bases between. CDR1 SGHTA and CDR2 FQGNSA come from the germline V gene. The CDR3 region is CASSLGTYTGELFF. The CDR3 nucleotides read TGTGCCAGCAGCCTAGGGACTTACACCGGGGAGCTGTTTTTT.

The rearrangement uses TRBV11-2 and TRBJ1-1; D perhaps matches TRBD1 (5 bases). The V and J ends lost 2 bases and 4 bases respectively, with 11 bases between them. This CDR3 comprises 14 residues. Per germline, CDR1 SGHAT and CDR2 FQNNGV. The chain's CDR3 is CASSLSDGGTEAFF. The CDR3 nucleotides are TGTGCCAGCAGCTTATCTGACGGGGGCACTGAAGCTTTCTTT.

This chain links TRBV7-9 with TRBJ2-7; 12 nucleotides agree with TRBD2. With 4 bases clipped from V and 3 bases from J, the junction kept 13 bases outside the gene matches. This CDR3 is 18 amino acids long. CDR1 SEHNR and CDR2 FQNEAQ come from the germline V gene (reference sequence). CDR3 nucleotides: TGTGCCAGCAGCTCAAGGGGGGGGACTAGCGGGCAGGGCTACGAGCAGTACTTC. Amino acid sequence: CASSSRGGTSGQGYEQYF.

This clone has more than one count but fewer than ten. V and J are TRBV30 and TRBJ2-3; 10 nucleotides align to TRBD2. V shed 3 bases, J shed 2 bases, and the junction held 8 bases outside the gene matches. CDR3 length: 16 residues. CDR1 GTSNPN and CDR2 SVGIG come from the germline V gene (reference sequence). CDR3 loop: CAWRSGAGGITDTQYF. CDR3 coding DNA: TGTGCCTGGAGATCCGGAGCGGGAGGGATCACAGATACGCAGTATTTT. The full variable domain, rest sourced from reference TRBV30 and TRBJ2-3, is SQTIHQWPATLVQPVGSPLSLECTVEGTSNPNLYWYRQAAGRGLQLLFYSVGIGQISSEVPQNLSASRPQDRQFILSSKKLLLSDSGFYLCAWRSGAGGITDTQYFGPGTRLTVL.

The genes are TRBV4-1 and TRBJ2-3; a possible D gene is TRBD1 (5 bases). With 0 bases removed from V and 7 bases from J, the gap between germline ends came to 14 bases. This CDR3 spans 15 amino acids. Germline V gene data show CDR1 as MGHRA and CDR2 as YSYEKL. CDR3 DNA sequence: TGCGCCAGCAGCCAAGATTTAGGGGCCAGGAATACGCAGTATTTT. Protein: CASSQDLGARNTQYF.

The chain joins TRBV11-2 to TRBJ2-3; unclear D gene. The length of the CDR3 is 15 residues. CDR1 is SGHAT and CDR2 is FQNNGV in the germline V gene. Trimming removed 4 bases at V and 0 bases at J, with 11 bases between. The CDR3 DNA follows: TGTGCCAGCAGCTATTCAGGCCGTAGCACAGATACGCAGTATTTT. Translation: CASSYSGRSTDTQYF.

This clone has just a few counts. CDR3 in amino acids: CASSGSPGVNYGYTF. The CDR3 DNA follows: TGTGCCAGCAGCGGGTCACCGGGGGTGAACTATGGCTACACCTTC. The chain uses TRBV7-2 and TRBJ1-2; D is perhaps TRBD1 (5 bases). V gave up 5 bases and J gave up 2 bases, with 15 bases separating them. Germline V CDR1 and CDR2: SGHTA, FQGNSA. The CDR3 loop spans 15 amino acids.

This clone was picked up one time. The rearrangement uses TRBV6-5 and TRBJ1-1, with 10 bases lining up with TRBD1. V dropped 6 bases and J dropped 4; count of bases not matched to a gene: 5. From germline, CDR1 is MNHEY and CDR2 SVGAGI. This CDR3 spans 14 amino acids. The CDR3 coding sequence is TGTGCCAGCAGCATCGGACAGGGGGTCACTGAAGCTTTCTTT. Residues: CASSIGQGVTEAFF.

The rearrangement uses TRBV5-1 and TRBJ1-1; D possibly corresponds to TRBD1 (5 bases). CDR1 is SGHRS, CDR2 YFSETQ, per germline. The CDR3 runs to 15 residues. V gave up 2 bases and J gave up 3 bases, with 14 bases separating them. The CDR3: CASSLGTGYDTEAFF. CDR3 bases: TGCGCCAGCAGCTTAGGAACAGGATACGACACTGAAGCTTTCTTT.

The chain links TRBV2 to TRBJ1-2, with D unclear. The CDR3 contains 13 residues. From germline, CDR1 is SNHLY and CDR2 FYNNEI. V lost 8 bases and J lost 2, with 12 bases in between. CDR3 sequence reads: CASRGPDNYGYTF. DNA for the CDR3: TGTGCCAGCCGAGGCCCTGACAACTATGGCTACACCTTC.

The chain uses TRBV19 and TRBJ2-3, with 11 positions matching TRBD2. The CDR3 length is 16 residues. The germline CDR1 and CDR2 sequences are LNHDA and SQIVND (reference sequence). Unmatched junction bases numbered 7, after V lost 6 bases and J lost 2 bases. CDR3 sequence reads: CASRAGTSGPTDTQYF. Written as DNA, the CDR3 is TGTGCCAGTAGAGCCGGGACTAGCGGCCCCACAGATACGCAGTATTTT. Supplemented by reference TRBV19 and TRBJ2-3, the full variable domain reads DGGITQSPKYLFRKEGQNVTLSCEQNLNHDAMYWYRQDPGQGLRLIYYSQIVNDFQKGDIAEGYSVSREKKESFPLTVTSAQKNPTAFYLCASRAGTSGPTDTQYFGPGTRLTVL.

The V and J genes are TRBV6-6 and TRBJ1-5; D may be TRBD1 (5 bases). Deletions cut 6 bases from V and 4 bases from J, with 16 bases between. The germline V gene encodes CDR1 MNHNY and CDR2 SVGAGI (reference sequence). The CDR3 runs to 15 residues. Here the CDR3 reads CASRTTPGENQPQHF. The CDR3 nucleotides read TGTGCCAGCAGAACGACCCCGGGGGAGAATCAGCCCCAGCATTTT.

This chain joins TRBV19 and TRBJ2-2; 11 bases align to TRBD2. Trimming at V came to 7 bases and at J to 5 bases, leaving 9 bases not matched to a gene. Germline CDR1 reads LNHDA; CDR2 reads SQIVND (reference sequence). The CDR3 spans 16 residues. CDR3 sequence reads: CASTTGIAGGTGELFF. Here the CDR3 DNA reads TGTGCCAGTACAACAGGAATAGCGGGGGGGACCGGGGAGCTGTTTTTT.